The 20 T cell receptor beta chains below were found in one sample sequenced in a study of T-cell memory formation after mild COVID-19. TCRdb re-called the 5' RACE reads with MiXCR, one entry per CDR3 protein. In the table there are 450,000 or so distinct CDR3 sequences, 20% to 25% of which are singletons. Sample: PBMCs or a T cell subset sorted from them (not recorded which). The origin of the receptors is an adult woman who had mild COVID-19 (a few samples of this study predate the infection). Cell type and time point are not known.

The chain joins TRBV7-8 to TRBJ2-1; TRBD2 matches 7 bases. The CDR3 extends over 15 amino acids. CDR1 SGHVS and CDR2 FQNEAQ come from the germline V gene. Trimming took 5 bases from V and 8 from J; bases not matched to a gene: 12. For the CDR3, the DNA is TGTGCCAGCAGCACCCCGGGACTACCCATGGATGAGCAGTTCTTC. Its translation: CASSTPGLPMDEQFF. Combining the CDR3 with reference TRBV7-8 and TRBJ2-1 gives the whole variable domain GAGVSQSPRYKVAKRGQDVALRCDPISGHVSLFWYQQALGQGPEFLTYFQNEAQLDKSGLPSDRFFAERPEGSVSTLKIQRTQQEDSAVYLCASSTPGLPMDEQFFGPGTRLTVL.

V usage is TRBV24-1 and J usage is TRBJ2-1; 7 nucleotides align to TRBD1. The germline CDR1 and CDR2 sequences are KGHDR and SFDVKD. The V gene end was trimmed by 6 bases and the J gene end by 3 bases; junction bases not matched to a gene: 10. The CDR3 has 16 residues. Here the CDR3 reads CATSNPGTVGYNEQFF. CDR3 DNA: TGTGCCACCAGTAACCCCGGGACAGTAGGCTACAATGAGCAGTTCTTC.

This clonotype was observed a few times. The V and J genes are TRBV7-6 and TRBJ2-5; TRBD1 is a possible D gene (6 bases). This CDR3 is 15 amino acids long. Germline V gene data show CDR1 as SGHVS and CDR2 as FNYEAQ. V lost 1 base to trimming and J lost 0 bases, with 9 bases between them. CDR3 bases: TGTGCCAGCAGCTTAGGCAGGGGCCACCAAGAGACCCAGTACTTC. This gives the protein CASSLGRGHQETQYF.

This clonotype turned up a few times. The chain uses TRBV9 and TRBJ1-4, with TRBD1 matching 8 bases. This CDR3 is 18 amino acids long. V trimming: 4 bases; J trimming: 8 bases; junction bases outside the gene matches: 19. Germline CDR1 reads SGDLS; CDR2 reads YYNGEE. The CDR3 DNA sequence: TGTGCCAGCAGCCTCCGACCTACAGGGGGGGGATTCGGGGAAAAACTGTTTTTT. Encoded protein: CASSLRPTGGGFGEKLFF.

V usage is TRBV7-9 and J usage is TRBJ2-4, with a possible D match to TRBD2 (7 bases). V gave up 5 bases and J gave up 8 bases, with 19 bases separating them. Germline V lookup: CDR1 SEHNR, CDR2 FQNEAQ (reference sequence). The CDR3 consists of 15 residues. CDR3 DNA sequence: TGTGCCAGCAGCCAGGGGAGGGGTATAGTAGACATTCAGTACTTC. This sequence encodes CASSQGRGIVDIQYF.

The table lists this clonotype with a few counts. At one end, the junction sequence differs from germline, possibly due to a read error. The chain has TRBV28 and TRBJ1-2; the D gene is possibly TRBD1 (5 bases). The germline V gene has CDR1 MDHEN and CDR2 SYDVKM. The length of the CDR3 is 16 residues. The CDR3 region is CPSSPQVGGDGYGYTF. The DNA for the CDR3 is TGTCCCAGCAGCCCTCAGGTTGGGGGGGATGGCTATGGCTACACCTTC.

This clonotype was seen more than once but under ten times. J is TRBJ2-5 and V is TRBV5-4; 11 positions match TRBD2. Trimming at V came to 6 bases and at J to 4 bases, leaving 5 bases not matched to a gene. CDR1 and CDR2 from the germline V gene are SGHNT and YYREEE (reference sequence). The CDR3 covers 14 residues. In DNA form, the CDR3 reads TGTGCCAGCACAAGTACTAGCGGGAGAGAGACCCAGTACTTC. As protein: CASTSTSGRETQYF.

The genes are TRBV5-1 and TRBJ1-2; tentatively, D is TRBD1 (6 bases). The ends were cut back, 4 bases at V and 6 bases at J, with 19 bases in the middle. The CDR3 has 15 amino acids. Germline-derived CDR1 and CDR2 are SGHRS and YFSETQ. The CDR3 nucleotides are TGCGCCAGCAGCATAAATCCGGGACACCCCAATGGCTACACCTTC. Amino acid sequence: CASSINPGHPNGYTF.

This sequence joins TRBV7-9 and TRBJ2-5; 9 bases line up with TRBD1. CDR3 size: 16 residues. The germline V gene encodes CDR1 SEHNR and CDR2 FQNEAQ (reference sequence). V was pared by 0 bases and J by 7 bases, with 9 bases of the junction left unmatched. CDR3 in DNA: TGTGCCAGCAGCTTAGCCGGGACAGGGTTGGTGAGGACCCAGTACTTC. This sequence encodes CASSLAGTGLVRTQYF.

This chain connects TRBV12-3 or TRBV12-4 to TRBJ2-7; D may be TRBD1 or TRBD2 (5 bases each). This CDR3 has 17 amino acids. The V gene lost 5 bases and the J gene lost 2 bases, with 22 bases spanning the gap. The CDR3 loop is CASSQTPVGAGTYEQYF. CDR3 in DNA: TGTGCCAGCAGTCAAACCCCTGTAGGGGCGGGTACCTACGAGCAGTACTTC.

The sample holds many counts of this clonotype. The J gene is TRBJ2-6, the V gene TRBV12-3 or TRBV12-4, with D unclear. With 6 bases removed from V and 10 bases from J, the gap between germline ends came to 4 bases. CDR3 length: 10 residues. In DNA, the CDR3 is TGTGCCAGCAGCCTTAACGTCCTGACTTTC. Its protein is CASSLNVLTF.

The rearrangement links TRBV20-1 to TRBJ2-2; the D gene is possibly TRBD1 (6 bases). Trimming removed 1 base from V and 3 bases from J, with 12 bases in between. Germline lookup yields CDR1 DFQATT and CDR2 SNEGSKA (reference sequence). CDR3 length: 15 residues. The CDR3 here is CSARGAGEYTGELFF. In DNA form, the CDR3 reads TGCAGTGCTAGAGGGGCAGGGGAGTACACCGGGGAGCTGTTTTTT.

This clonotype was found a few times. This chain links TRBV7-9 with TRBJ2-1; 7 bases agree with TRBD2. There are 15 residues in the CDR3. Trimming at V came to 2 bases and at J to 3 bases, leaving 4 bases not matched to a gene. Germline V lookup: CDR1 SEHNR, CDR2 FQNEAQ (reference sequence). CDR3 nucleotide sequence: TGTGCCAGCAGCTTAAAGCAGCGGGGCTACAATGAGCAGTTCTTC. Translated, it gives CASSLKQRGYNEQFF.

V and J are TRBV14 and TRBJ2-7, with TRBD2 as a possible D gene (7 bases). The CDR3 spans 13 residues. Trimming stripped 6 bases from V and 1 base from J, with 10 bases between. Germline CDR1 and CDR2: SGHDN and FVKESK. The CDR3 DNA reads TGTGCCAGCAGACAGGGACTATCCTACGAGCAGTACTTC. It codes for CASRQGLSYEQYF.

This sequence joins TRBV3-1 and TRBJ1-1, with D tentatively TRBD1 (5 bases). The CDR3 has 17 amino acids. Germline V gene data show CDR1 as LGHDT and CDR2 as YNNKEL (reference sequence). The V and J ends lost 3 bases and 4 bases respectively, with 21 bases between them. The CDR3 here is CASSHTPSGTQGTEAFF. The CDR3 coding sequence is TGTGCCAGCAGCCATACACCTTCCGGGACCCAAGGCACTGAAGCTTTCTTT.

The chain links TRBV5-5 to TRBJ1-1; 7 bases agree with TRBD1. V shed 0 bases, J shed 3 bases, and the junction held 5 bases outside the gene matches. CDR1 is SGHKS and CDR2 is YYEKEE in the germline V gene (reference sequence). The CDR3 is 15 residues long. The CDR3 coding sequence is TGTGCCAGCAGCTTGGGGGACAGAAAGGACACTGAAGCTTTCTTT. Translation: CASSLGDRKDTEAFF.

The rearrangement uses TRBV20-1 and TRBJ2-5; 7 nucleotides match TRBD1. CDR3 length: 14 residues. V dropped 1 base and J dropped 5; count of bases not matched to a gene: 7. Germline CDR1 and CDR2: DFQATT and SNEGSKA (reference sequence). The CDR3 nucleotides are TGCAGTGCTAGAGTCCCCCAAGGGGGCGAGACCCAGTACTTC. Protein sequence: CSARVPQGGETQYF.

This clonotype showed up just a few times. V and J are TRBV11-2 and TRBJ1-2; the D is unclear. V lost 1 base and J 0 bases, leaving 9 bases between the germline ends. Germline V gene lookup returns CDR1 SGHAT and CDR2 FQNNGV. This CDR3 spans 15 amino acids. CDR3 bases: TGTGCCAGCAGCTTAGGGGTAGCTACTAACTATGGCTACACCTTC. As protein: CASSLGVATNYGYTF. Full variable domain (remainder filled in from reference TRBV11-2 and TRBJ1-2): EAGVAQSPRYKIIEKRQSVAFWCNPISGHATLYWYQQILGQGPKLLIQFQNNGVVDDSQLPKDRFSAERLKGVDSTLKIQPAKLEDSAVYLCASSLGVATNYGYTFGSGTRLTVV.

This clonotype was observed a few times. This chain links TRBV5-1 with TRBJ2-1, with 10 bases identical to TRBD1. Germline trimming cut 2 bases from V and 6 bases from J; bases unmatched to any gene: 14. The CDR3 sequence is 18 residues long. Germline-derived CDR1 and CDR2 are SGHRS and YFSETQ. DNA for the CDR3: TGCGCCAGCAGCTTTCATTTGACAGGGGGCTTCTCGGGCAATGAGCAGTTCTTC. It is translated as CASSFHLTGGFSGNEQFF.

This chain links TRBV7-9 with TRBJ1-1; D is perhaps TRBD1 (6 bases). CDR1 is SEHNR, CDR2 FQNEAQ, per germline (reference sequence). CDR3 size: 16 residues. Trimming took off 8 bases at V and 3 bases at J, with 22 bases between the two ends. The CDR3 here is CASGPGKGGWDTEAFF. The CDR3 region has the DNA TGTGCCAGCGGTCCAGGGAAAGGGGGATGGGACACTGAAGCTTTCTTT.